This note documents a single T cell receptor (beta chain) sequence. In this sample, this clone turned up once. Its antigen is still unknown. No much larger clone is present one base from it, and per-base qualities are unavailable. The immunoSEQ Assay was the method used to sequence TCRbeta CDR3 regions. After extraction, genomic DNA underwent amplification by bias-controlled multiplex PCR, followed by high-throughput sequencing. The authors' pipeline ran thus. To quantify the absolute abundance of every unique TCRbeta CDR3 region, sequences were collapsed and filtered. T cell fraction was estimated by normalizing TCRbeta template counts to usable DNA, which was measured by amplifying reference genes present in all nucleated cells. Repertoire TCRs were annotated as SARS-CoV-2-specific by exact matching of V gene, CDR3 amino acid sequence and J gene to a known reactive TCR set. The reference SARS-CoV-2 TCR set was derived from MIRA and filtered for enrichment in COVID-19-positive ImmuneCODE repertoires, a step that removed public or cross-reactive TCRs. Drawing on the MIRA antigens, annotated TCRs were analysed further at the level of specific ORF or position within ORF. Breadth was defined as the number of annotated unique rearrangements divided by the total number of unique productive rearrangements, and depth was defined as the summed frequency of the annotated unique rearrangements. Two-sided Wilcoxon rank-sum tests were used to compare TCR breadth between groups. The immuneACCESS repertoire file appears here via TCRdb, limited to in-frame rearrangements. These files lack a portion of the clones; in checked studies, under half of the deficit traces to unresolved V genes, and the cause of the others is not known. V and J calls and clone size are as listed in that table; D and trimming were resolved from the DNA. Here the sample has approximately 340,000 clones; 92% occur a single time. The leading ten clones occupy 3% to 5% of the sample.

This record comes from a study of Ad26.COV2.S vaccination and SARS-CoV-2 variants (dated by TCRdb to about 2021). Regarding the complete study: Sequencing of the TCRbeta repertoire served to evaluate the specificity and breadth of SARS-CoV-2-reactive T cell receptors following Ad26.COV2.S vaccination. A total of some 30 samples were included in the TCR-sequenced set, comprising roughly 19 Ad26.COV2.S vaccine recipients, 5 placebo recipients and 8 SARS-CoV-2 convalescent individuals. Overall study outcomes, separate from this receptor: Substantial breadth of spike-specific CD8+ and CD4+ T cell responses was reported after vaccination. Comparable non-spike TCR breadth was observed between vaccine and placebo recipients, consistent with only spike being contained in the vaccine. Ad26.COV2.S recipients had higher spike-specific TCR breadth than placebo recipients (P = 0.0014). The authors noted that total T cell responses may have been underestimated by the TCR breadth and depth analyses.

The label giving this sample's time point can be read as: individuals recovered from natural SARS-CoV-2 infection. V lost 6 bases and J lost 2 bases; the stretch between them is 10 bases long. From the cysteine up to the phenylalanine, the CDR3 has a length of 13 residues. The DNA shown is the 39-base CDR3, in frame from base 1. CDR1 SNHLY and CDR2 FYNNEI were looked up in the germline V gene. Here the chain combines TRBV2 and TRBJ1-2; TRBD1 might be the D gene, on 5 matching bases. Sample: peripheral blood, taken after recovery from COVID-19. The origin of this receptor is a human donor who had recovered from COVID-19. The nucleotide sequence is TGTGCCAGCAGAGTCCGGGACAACTATGGCTACACCTTC. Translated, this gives CASRVRDNYGYTF.